This entry features one T cell receptor (beta chain) sequence. The antigen it binds to is not known. Base qualities were left out, and no much larger clone turns up one base away. Via the germline V gene (reference sequence), CDR1 is MNHEY and CDR2 SMNVEV. V loses 5 bases at its end and J loses 4 bases; junction bases beyond the gene matches: 17. The CDR3 covers 19 residues, taking in both the cysteine and the phenylalanine. The kept DNA is CDR3 alone, 57 bases in frame from the first base. The data stem from a study of CD4 T cell repertoires and nickel (dated by TCRdb to 2020 to 2021). The library was generated by RT-PCR. Instrument on record: Illumina MiSeq. Clones were called with MiXCR by TCRdb after fastp trimmed the public reads at Q25, and only in-frame beta chains were retained. Here each entry gathers all rows of one CDR3 protein and keeps the most common genes and DNA. In all, the sample holds fewer than 400 distinct CDR3 sequences, and approximately 68% of those were seen once. In total, the top ten clones hold about 18% of the sample.

The origin of this receptor is a human donor in a nickel allergy study, with or without nickel allergy (not recorded which). It is not recorded whether this sample comes from one donor or several. The chain is assembled from TRBV27 and TRBJ2-5; 12 of the junction bases match TRBD2. Sequenced sample: CD4+ T cells from blood, not recorded whether cultured. CDR3 region: CASSPTTGTSGSGRETQYF. The bases are TGTGCCAGCAGTCCCACGACCGGGACTAGCGGGTCGGGTCGAGAGACCCAGTACTTC.